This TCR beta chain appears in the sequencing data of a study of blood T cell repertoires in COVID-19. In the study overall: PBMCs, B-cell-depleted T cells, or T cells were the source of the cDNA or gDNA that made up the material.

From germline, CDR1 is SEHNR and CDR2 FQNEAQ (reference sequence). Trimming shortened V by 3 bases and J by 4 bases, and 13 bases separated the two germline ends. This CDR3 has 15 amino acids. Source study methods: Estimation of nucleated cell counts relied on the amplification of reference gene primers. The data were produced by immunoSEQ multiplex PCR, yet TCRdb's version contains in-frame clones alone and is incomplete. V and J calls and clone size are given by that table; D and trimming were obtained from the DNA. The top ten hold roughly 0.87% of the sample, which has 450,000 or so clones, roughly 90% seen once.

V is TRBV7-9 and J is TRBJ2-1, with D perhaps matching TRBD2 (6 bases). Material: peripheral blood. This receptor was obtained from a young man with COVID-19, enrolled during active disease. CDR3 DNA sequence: TGTGCCAGCAGCTTCCCGCGGGGACCATACAATGAGCAGTTCTTC. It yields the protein CASSFPRGPYNEQFF.